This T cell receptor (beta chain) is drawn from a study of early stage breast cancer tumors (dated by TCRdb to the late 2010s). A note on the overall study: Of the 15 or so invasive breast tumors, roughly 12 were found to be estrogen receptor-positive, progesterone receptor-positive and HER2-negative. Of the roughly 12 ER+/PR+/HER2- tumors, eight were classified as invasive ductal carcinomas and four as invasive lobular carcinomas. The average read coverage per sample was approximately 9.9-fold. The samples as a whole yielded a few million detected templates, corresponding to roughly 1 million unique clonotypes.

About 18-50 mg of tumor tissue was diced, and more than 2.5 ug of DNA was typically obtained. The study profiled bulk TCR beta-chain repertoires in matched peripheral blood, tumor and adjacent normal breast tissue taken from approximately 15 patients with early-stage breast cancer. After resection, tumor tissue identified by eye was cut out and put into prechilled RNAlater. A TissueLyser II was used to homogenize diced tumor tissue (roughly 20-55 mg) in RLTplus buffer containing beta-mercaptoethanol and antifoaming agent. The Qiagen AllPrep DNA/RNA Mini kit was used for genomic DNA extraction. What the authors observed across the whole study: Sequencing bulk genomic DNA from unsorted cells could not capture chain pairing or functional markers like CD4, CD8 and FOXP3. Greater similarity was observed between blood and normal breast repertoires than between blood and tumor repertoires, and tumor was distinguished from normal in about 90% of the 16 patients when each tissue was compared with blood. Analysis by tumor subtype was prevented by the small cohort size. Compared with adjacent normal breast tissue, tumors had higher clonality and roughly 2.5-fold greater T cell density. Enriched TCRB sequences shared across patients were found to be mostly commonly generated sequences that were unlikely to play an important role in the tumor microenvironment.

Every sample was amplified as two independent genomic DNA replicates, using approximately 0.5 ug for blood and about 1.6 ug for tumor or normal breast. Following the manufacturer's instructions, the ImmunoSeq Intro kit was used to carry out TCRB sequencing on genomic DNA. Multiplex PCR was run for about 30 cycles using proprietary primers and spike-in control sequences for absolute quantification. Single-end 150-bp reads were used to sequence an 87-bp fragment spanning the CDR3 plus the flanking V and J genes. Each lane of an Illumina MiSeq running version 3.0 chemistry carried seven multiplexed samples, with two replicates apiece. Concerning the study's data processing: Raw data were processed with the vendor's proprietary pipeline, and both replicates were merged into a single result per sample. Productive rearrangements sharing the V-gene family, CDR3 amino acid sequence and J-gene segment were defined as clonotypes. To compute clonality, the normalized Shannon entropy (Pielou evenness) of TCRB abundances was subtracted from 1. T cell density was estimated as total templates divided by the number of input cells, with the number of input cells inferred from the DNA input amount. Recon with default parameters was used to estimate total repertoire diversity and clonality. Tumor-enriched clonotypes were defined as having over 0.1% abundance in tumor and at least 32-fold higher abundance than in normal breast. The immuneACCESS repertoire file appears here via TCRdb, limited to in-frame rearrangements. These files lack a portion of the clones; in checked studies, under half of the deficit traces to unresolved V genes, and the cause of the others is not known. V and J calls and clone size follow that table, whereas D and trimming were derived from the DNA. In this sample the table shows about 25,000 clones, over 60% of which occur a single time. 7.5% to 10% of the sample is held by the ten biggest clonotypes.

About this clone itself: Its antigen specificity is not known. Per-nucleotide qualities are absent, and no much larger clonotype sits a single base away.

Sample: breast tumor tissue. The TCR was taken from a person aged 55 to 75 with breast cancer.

The CDR3 protein: CASSPGHYQPQHF. The bases read TGTGCCAGCAGTCCGGGACATTATCAGCCCCAGCATTTT. This chain joins TRBV28 to TRBJ1-5; the D gene is perhaps TRBD1, from 6 matching bases. At the junction V is shortened by 5 bases and J by 5 bases, with 10 bases in between. The CDR3 goes from the cysteine to the phenylalanine over 13 residues. CDR3 DNA only is kept here, 39 bases in frame from base 1. The germline V gene encodes CDR1 MDHEN and CDR2 SYDVKM.